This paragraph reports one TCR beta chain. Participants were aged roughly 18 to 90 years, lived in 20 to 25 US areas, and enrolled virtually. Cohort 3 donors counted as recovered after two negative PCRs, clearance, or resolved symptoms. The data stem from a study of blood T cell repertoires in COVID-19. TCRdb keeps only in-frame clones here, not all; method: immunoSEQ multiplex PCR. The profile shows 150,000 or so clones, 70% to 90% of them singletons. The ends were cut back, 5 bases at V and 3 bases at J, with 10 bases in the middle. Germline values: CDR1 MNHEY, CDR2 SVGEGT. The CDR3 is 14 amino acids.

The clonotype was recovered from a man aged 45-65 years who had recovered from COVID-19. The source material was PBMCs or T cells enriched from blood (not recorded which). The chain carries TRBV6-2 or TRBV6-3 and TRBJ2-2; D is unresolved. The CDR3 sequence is CASSGWAYTGELFF. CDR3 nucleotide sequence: TGTGCCAGCAGTGGTTGGGCATACACCGGGGAGCTGTTTTTT.